Listed below are T cell receptor beta chains from one sample, sequenced in a study of control samples from healthy donors and cancer patients. Clones were read by immunoSEQ multiplex PCR, and TCRdb kept only the in-frame ones, dropping some. This table holds around 180,000 clones, about 91% found once. Sequences were obtained from blood. Every receptor here comes from a woman in her 40s in good health. CDR3s include the opening cysteine and the closing phenylalanine or tryptophan. A D gene is named only where the DNA matches it firmly. Size values are once, few and many counts, or a class for expanded clones, and some rows have none.

d_gene: .
j_gene: TRBJ1-1
abundance: .
v_gene: TRBV5-6
CDR3nt: TGTGCCAGCAGCTTGACCGGGGATGCCACTGAAGCTTTCTTT
CDR3aa: CASSLTGDATEAFF

d_gene: .
j_gene: TRBJ1-3
abundance: .
v_gene: TRBV12-3/TRBV12-4
CDR3nt: TGTGCCAGCACCCGACACGGAAACACCATATATTTT
CDR3aa: CASTRHGNTIYF

d_gene: .
j_gene: TRBJ2-7
abundance: .
v_gene: TRBV29-1
CDR3nt: TGCAGCGTTGAAACCTCACCCGGGGGGCTGAGGGAGCAGTACTTC
CDR3aa: CSVETSPGGLREQYF

d_gene: .
j_gene: TRBJ1-2
abundance: .
v_gene: TRBV6-5
CDR3nt: TGTGCCAGCAGTCCCGAGTTGCGCTATGGCTACACCTTC
CDR3aa: CASSPELRYGYTF

d_gene: .
j_gene: TRBJ2-7
abundance: .
v_gene: TRBV12-3/TRBV12-4
CDR3nt: TGTGCCAGCAGATACCGGGACTTTCAGCAGTACTTC
CDR3aa: CASRYRDFQQYF

d_gene: .
j_gene: TRBJ1-1
abundance: .
v_gene: TRBV5-1
CDR3nt: TGCGCCAGCAGCTTGGCAGGGATTACTGAAGCTTTCTTT
CDR3aa: CASSLAGITEAFF

d_gene: .
j_gene: TRBJ2-5
abundance: once
v_gene: TRBV7-2
CDR3nt: TGTGCCAGCAGATTAGATGGGGGCCGAGAGACCCAGTACTTC
CDR3aa: CASRLDGGRETQYF

d_gene: .
j_gene: TRBJ2-5
abundance: .
v_gene: TRBV5-1
CDR3nt: TGCGCCAGCAGCTCCGCCACCTCTACCCCAGGGACCCAGTACTTC
CDR3aa: CASSSATSTPGTQYF

d_gene: .
j_gene: TRBJ2-7
abundance: .
v_gene: TRBV6-2/TRBV6-3
CDR3nt: TGTGCCAGCAGTTCCCCGGGACATTTAGTAGGGCGTCGATACGAGCAGTACTTC
CDR3aa: CASSSPGHLVGRRYEQYF

d_gene: .
j_gene: TRBJ2-7
abundance: .
v_gene: TRBV29-1
CDR3nt: TGCAGCGTTGAACGACGGGATACCTACGAGCAGTACTTC
CDR3aa: CSVERRDTYEQYF

d_gene: TRBD2
j_gene: TRBJ2-1
abundance: .
v_gene: TRBV10-1
CDR3nt: TGCGCCAGCAGTGAGGGCTCCGGGGGGTTGAATGAGCAGTTCTTC
CDR3aa: CASSEGSGGLNEQFF

d_gene: .
j_gene: TRBJ1-1
abundance: .
v_gene: TRBV27
CDR3nt: TGTGCCAGCAGTTTACAGTTGGGGGGGAACACTGAAGCTTTCTTT
CDR3aa: CASSLQLGGNTEAFF

d_gene: .
j_gene: TRBJ1-2
abundance: .
v_gene: TRBV9
CDR3nt: TGTGCCAGCAGCGTAGCGTCACAGGGAGGCCGCTATGGCTACACCTTC
CDR3aa: CASSVASQGGRYGYTF

d_gene: .
j_gene: TRBJ2-3
abundance: .
v_gene: TRBV11-3
CDR3nt: TGTGCCAGCAGCCCCGGACAGTTTAGCACAGATACGCAGTATTTT
CDR3aa: CASSPGQFSTDTQYF

d_gene: TRBD2
j_gene: TRBJ2-2
abundance: .
v_gene: TRBV7-7
CDR3nt: TGTGCCAGCAGCAGAGCTAGCGGGGCCACCACCGGGGAGCTGTTTTTT
CDR3aa: CASSRASGATTGELFF

d_gene: .
j_gene: TRBJ1-1
abundance: .
v_gene: TRBV2
CDR3nt: TGTGCCAGCCGGGACACTATGGGGACTGAAGCTTTCTTT
CDR3aa: CASRDTMGTEAFF

d_gene: TRBD1
j_gene: TRBJ1-6
abundance: few
v_gene: TRBV9
CDR3nt: TGTGCCAGCAGCGTAGGTCAGGGGGCGAATTCACCCCTCCACTTT
CDR3aa: CASSVGQGANSPLHF

d_gene: .
j_gene: TRBJ1-1
abundance: once
v_gene: TRBV4-1
CDR3nt: TGCGCCAGCAGCCAAGGGATCCAGGGACTTTGGGAAGCTTTCTTT
CDR3aa: CASSQGIQGLWEAFF

d_gene: .
j_gene: TRBJ2-1
abundance: .
v_gene: TRBV27
CDR3nt: TGTGCCAGCAGTTCAGACAGAGGAGAGGGTGGTAATGAGCAGTTCTTC
CDR3aa: CASSSDRGEGGNEQFF

d_gene: TRBD1
j_gene: TRBJ2-7
abundance: .
v_gene: TRBV11-2
CDR3nt: TGTGCCAGCAGCTTCGGGACAGGGGAATACGAGCAGTACTTC
CDR3aa: CASSFGTGEYEQYF

d_gene: .
j_gene: TRBJ2-7
abundance: .
v_gene: TRBV9
CDR3nt: TGTGCCAGCAGCGTAGAAGGGACTTTCGAGCAGTACTTC
CDR3aa: CASSVEGTFEQYF

d_gene: TRBD2
j_gene: TRBJ2-3
abundance: .
v_gene: TRBV19
CDR3nt: TGTGCCAGTCGGTCCGGGGGGGCCAATACGCAGTATTTT
CDR3aa: CASRSGGANTQYF

d_gene: .
j_gene: TRBJ2-3
abundance: once
v_gene: TRBV9
CDR3nt: TGTGCCAGCAGCGGAAGCTGGCGGGGAGGTGGCACAGATACGCAGTATTTT
CDR3aa: CASSGSWRGGGTDTQYF

d_gene: .
j_gene: TRBJ1-6
abundance: .
v_gene: TRBV11-2
CDR3nt: TGTGCCAGCAGCCCGGGGGAGGGGTATAATTCACCCCTCCACTTT
CDR3aa: CASSPGEGYNSPLHF

d_gene: .
j_gene: TRBJ1-3
abundance: .
v_gene: TRBV5-1
CDR3nt: TGCGCCAGCAGCTTGGGGGCTGGTGGAAACACCATATATTTT
CDR3aa: CASSLGAGGNTIYF

d_gene: .
j_gene: TRBJ2-6
abundance: .
v_gene: TRBV28
CDR3nt: TGTGCCAGCAGTTTGCCCCCTGGGGCCAACGTCCTGACTTTC
CDR3aa: CASSLPPGANVLTF

d_gene: .
j_gene: TRBJ2-1
abundance: .
v_gene: TRBV4-1
CDR3nt: TGCGCCAGCAGCCTCGCGGGGTCGGAGCAGTTCTTC
CDR3aa: CASSLAGSEQFF

d_gene: TRBD1
j_gene: TRBJ2-5
abundance: .
v_gene: TRBV5-1
CDR3nt: TGCGCCAGCAGTAGGACAGGGCGGGAAGAGACCCAGTACTTC
CDR3aa: CASSRTGREETQYF

d_gene: .
j_gene: TRBJ1-2
abundance: .
v_gene: TRBV21-1
CDR3nt: TGTGCCAGCAGCAATGTGGGGTCTGGGAGGGCTAACTATGGCTACACCTTC
CDR3aa: CASSNVGSGRANYGYTF